The 31 T cell receptor beta chains presented below share a single source sample, sequenced in a study of blood T cell repertoires in COVID-19. The data were produced by immunoSEQ multiplex PCR, yet TCRdb's version contains in-frame clones alone and is incomplete. The sample has roughly 320,000 clones; 90% to 95% are singletons. The sample consisted of PBMCs or T cells enriched from blood (not recorded which). Every receptor here comes from a woman younger than 45 who had been exposed to COVID-19.

This clone was detected only a few times. This chain connects TRBV7-6 to TRBJ1-2; TRBD1 matches 8 bases. Trimming took 1 base from V and 5 from J; bases not matched to a gene: 6. The CDR3 totals 15 residues. Per germline, CDR1 SGHVS and CDR2 FNYEAQ. The CDR3 bases are TGTGCCAGCAGCTTAGAGGGACAGGCTCGTTATGGCTACACCTTC. It specifies CASSLEGQARYGYTF.

The rearrangement uses TRBV4-1 and TRBJ1-1; no reliable D call. Trimming left V 1 base short and J 0 bases short, with 15 bases between. This CDR3 has 17 amino acids. Per the germline V gene, CDR1 is MGHRA and CDR2 is YSYEKL. The CDR3 here is CASSQVSRPLLNTEAFF. The CDR3 bases are TGCGCCAGCAGCCAAGTGTCCAGGCCACTCTTGAACACTGAAGCTTTCTTT.

The V call is TRBV11-2, the J call TRBJ2-1; 8 bases are shared with TRBD1. J lost 7 bases, V lost 0 bases, and 8 bases had no gene match. The CDR3 sequence is 16 residues long. Germline V gives CDR1 SGHAT, CDR2 FQNNGV. CDR3 loop: CASSLEIQGARNEQFF. The CDR3 bases are TGTGCCAGCAGCTTAGAAATCCAGGGGGCACGGAATGAGCAGTTCTTC.

The chain has TRBV6-5 and TRBJ1-2, with D possibly matching TRBD1 (5 bases). This CDR3 region has 13 residues. V was pared by 6 bases and J by 4 bases, with 12 bases between. Germline V gene sequence: CDR1 MNHEY, CDR2 SVGAGI. The chain's CDR3 is CASSPGGSYGYTF. The CDR3 DNA sequence: TGTGCCAGCAGCCCCGGGGGGTCCTATGGCTACACCTTC.

This chain uses TRBV24-1 with TRBJ1-5, with D perhaps TRBD1 (6 bases). Trimming stripped 6 bases from V and 7 bases from J, with 15 bases between. The germline V gene encodes CDR1 KGHDR and CDR2 SFDVKD. The CDR3 has 14 amino acids. CDR3 residues: CATSHRANSQPQHF. DNA of the CDR3: TGTGCCACCAGTCACAGGGCGAACTCACAGCCCCAGCATTTT.

J is TRBJ2-7 and V is TRBV5-1, with 9 nucleotides matching TRBD1. The CDR3 is made up of 14 amino acids. J gave up 6 bases and V 1 base, and 5 bases lay outside the gene matches. Germline V CDR1 and CDR2: SGHRS, YFSETQ. For the CDR3, the DNA is TGCGCCAGCAGCTTGACAGGGGGCTTCGGCGAGCAGTACTTC. Translation gives CASSLTGGFGEQYF.

This chain links TRBV21-1 with TRBJ2-3; TRBD1 is taken as the D call from the table, unchecked against the DNA. TRBV21-1 is described as a pseudogene. The CDR3 totals 16 residues. The DNA for the CDR3 is TGTGCCAGCAGCAAAGTCCGACAGCCGACCACAGATACGCAGTATTTT. This encodes CASSKVRQPTTDTQYF.

This clone was seen once. The rearrangement uses TRBV6-5 and TRBJ1-3; D is possibly TRBD1 (5 bases). CDR1 is MNHEY and CDR2 is SVGAGI in the germline V gene. CDR3 size: 12 residues. The V end lost 6 bases, the J end lost 8 bases, and 11 bases lay between the germline ends. The CDR3: CASSRRGHTIYF. CDR3 coding DNA: TGTGCCAGCAGCCGGCGGGGCCACACCATATATTTT.

Concerning this clone: A read error may account for a junction end that differs from germline. The chain is built from TRBV6-1 and TRBJ1-3; no firm D call. The CDR3 totals 14 residues. Germline V lookup: CDR1 MNHNS, CDR2 SASEGT. The CDR3 sequence is CASREELSGNTIYF. The CDR3 DNA reads as TGTGCCAGCAGGGAAGAACTGAGCGGAAACACCATATATTTT.

The rearrangement uses TRBV6-1 and TRBJ2-5, with 12 bases identical to TRBD2. Germline CDR1 is MNHNS and CDR2 is SASEGT. The CDR3 consists of 16 residues. Trimming removed 3 bases from V and 4 bases from J; junction bases left unmatched: 6. CDR3 region: CASSDGTSGSRETQYF. CDR3 bases: TGTGCCAGCAGTGACGGGACTAGCGGGTCCCGAGAGACCCAGTACTTC.

This chain uses TRBV6-5 with TRBJ1-2; 7 bases are a match to TRBD1. CDR3 length: 14 amino acids. The germline CDR1 and CDR2 sequences are MNHEY and SVGAGI. Unmatched junction bases numbered 6, after V lost 4 bases and J lost 4 bases. CDR3 sequence: CASSSTGVPYGYTF. As DNA, the CDR3 is TGTGCCAGCAGTTCCACAGGGGTTCCCTATGGCTACACCTTC.

This sequence joins TRBV28 and TRBJ1-2; D perhaps matches TRBD1 (5 bases). The V end lost 8 bases, the J end lost 4 bases, and 8 bases lay between the germline ends. The V gene's germline CDR1 is MDHEN and CDR2 SYDVKM. The length of the CDR3 is 11 residues. CDR3 nucleotides: TGTGCCAGCCTGGGGGGCTATGGCTACACCTTC. It codes for CASLGGYGYTF.

This clone has more than one count but fewer than ten. This rearrangement joins TRBV4-2 to TRBJ1-1; D not resolved. V shed 0 bases and J shed 1 base, with 15 bases lying between them. In germline, CDR1 is LGHNA, CDR2 YNFKEQ. This CDR3 comprises 17 residues. CDR3 sequence: CASSQDNVRDSNTEAFF. CDR3 sequence (DNA): TGTGCCAGCAGCCAAGATAATGTCCGAGATTCGAACACTGAAGCTTTCTTT.

This rearrangement joins TRBV20-1 to TRBJ1-5; D may be TRBD1 (5 bases). With 3 bases removed from V and 2 bases from J, the gap between germline ends came to 14 bases. The CDR3 consists of 15 residues. Germline V gives CDR1 DFQATT, CDR2 SNEGSKA (reference sequence). The chain's CDR3 is CSASRRGMRNQPQHF. CDR3 bases: TGCAGTGCTAGTCGACGGGGGATGCGCAATCAGCCCCAGCATTTT.

The chain employs TRBV19 and TRBJ1-5; 7 bases are a match to TRBD1. The CDR3 runs 15 residues. The germline V gene encodes CDR1 LNHDA and CDR2 SQIVND (reference sequence). V gave up 6 bases and J gave up 3 bases; unmatched junction bases: 8. CDR3 in amino acids: CASRWGQKNNQPQHF. CDR3 bases: TGTGCCAGTAGATGGGGACAGAAAAACAATCAGCCCCAGCATTTT.

The chain couples TRBV18 to TRBJ1-2, with 9 positions matching TRBD1. Germline V gene data show CDR1 as KGHSH and CDR2 as LQKENI. J was trimmed by 2 bases and V by 5 bases; bases with no gene match: 3. CDR3 length equals 14 residues. In DNA, the CDR3 is TGTGCCAGCTCAACGGGACAGGGAAACTATGGCTACACCTTC. Translated, it gives CASSTGQGNYGYTF. Variable domain in full (rest from reference TRBV18 and TRBJ1-2): NAGVMQNPRHLVRRRGQEARLRCSPMKGHSHVYWYRQLPEEGLKFMVYLQKENIIDESGMPKERFSAEFPKEGPSILRIQQVVRGDSAAYFCASSTGQGNYGYTFGSGTRLTVV.

This sequence joins TRBV5-6 and TRBJ2-5; no definite D call. There are 13 residues in the CDR3. Trimming removed 4 bases at V and 5 bases at J, with 12 bases between. Germline loops: CDR1 SGHDT, CDR2 YYEEEE. CDR3 DNA sequence: TGTGCCAGCAGCCCCACCGGGTTCGAGACCCAGTACTTC. The encoded protein is CASSPTGFETQYF.

CDR3 in DNA: TGTGCCAGCAGCTTAGGGCGGGGGGGCGTAGAGACCCAGTACTTC. Translated: CASSLGRGGVETQYF. The chain is built from TRBV7-8 and TRBJ2-5, with TRBD2 matching over 9 bases. Losses at the gene ends were 1 base for V and 4 bases for J; bases not matched to a gene: 4. Germline V gene sequence: CDR1 SGHVS, CDR2 FQNEAQ. The CDR3 contains 15 residues. The full variable domain, rest sourced from reference TRBV7-8 and TRBJ2-5, is GAGVSQSPRYKVAKRGQDVALRCDPISGHVSLFWYQQALGQGPEFLTYFQNEAQLDKSGLPSDRFFAERPEGSVSTLKIQRTQQEDSAVYLCASSLGRGGVETQYFGPGTRLLVL.

The chain recombines TRBV13 with TRBJ2-1; 11 bases match TRBD1. This CDR3 has 13 amino acids. V was pared by 3 bases and J by 14 bases, with 6 bases of the junction left unmatched. Germline CDR1 and CDR2: PRHDT and FYEKMQ (reference sequence). This CDR3 reads CASSLGQGVVEFF. In DNA form, the CDR3 reads TGTGCCAGCAGCTTGGGACAGGGGGTTGTAGAGTTCTTC.

V is TRBV2 and J is TRBJ1-1; weak D call: TRBD1 (5 bases). The CDR3 has 15 residues. Trimming pared 4 bases from V and 2 bases from J, leaving 14 bases between. The germline CDR1 and CDR2 sequences are SNHLY and FYNNEI. CDR3 DNA sequence: TGTGCCAGCAGTGTTTCAGGGTCAGGAAACACTGAAGCTTTCTTT. Translation gives CASSVSGSGNTEAFF.

The genes are TRBV5-1 and TRBJ2-3, with TRBD2 identical over 9 bases. From germline, CDR1 is SGHRS and CDR2 YFSETQ. The CDR3 spans 17 residues. V shed 4 bases and J 2 bases; nucleotides not matched to a gene: 11. The CDR3 DNA follows: TGCGCCAGCAGCCCCCGCACAAGACTAGCGGACACAGATACGCAGTATTTT. Amino acids: CASSPRTRLADTDTQYF.

This rearrangement joins TRBV19 to TRBJ2-6, with D perhaps matching TRBD2 (6 bases). The CDR3 covers 17 residues. CDR1 is LNHDA and CDR2 is SQIVND in the germline V gene (reference sequence). V was trimmed by 1 base and J by 0 bases, leaving 10 bases between them. Written as DNA, the CDR3 is TGTGCCAGTAGTATAGGGGGACTGATCTCTGGGGCCAACGTCCTGACTTTC. Translated: CASSIGGLISGANVLTF.

This clone was picked up a small number of times. This sequence joins TRBV7-8 and TRBJ2-3; 7 nucleotides line up with TRBD2. Germline values: CDR1 SGHVS, CDR2 FQNEAQ. V was pared by 6 bases and J by 1 base, with 16 bases of the junction left unmatched. The CDR3 length is 18 residues. CDR3 bases: TGTGCCAGCAGATATTCCCGACTAGCAGAACAGCGCACAGATACGCAGTATTTT. It yields the protein CASRYSRLAEQRTDTQYF.

This chain joins TRBV30 and TRBJ1-5; D might be TRBD1 (5 bases). Germline CDR1 and CDR2: GTSNPN and SVGIG (reference sequence). The CDR3 has 16 residues. V was cut by 3 bases and J by 4 bases, with 19 bases left in between. This chain's CDR3 is CAWSASPGIVNQPQHF. CDR3 in DNA: TGTGCCTGGAGCGCTTCGCCAGGGATTGTAAATCAGCCCCAGCATTTT.

This sequence joins TRBV2 and TRBJ1-5; D is perhaps TRBD1 (5 bases). Between the trimmed V and J ends, which lost 7 bases and 2 bases, there was a span of 12 bases. The CDR3 spans 14 residues. Germline V gene sequence: CDR1 SNHLY, CDR2 FYNNEI. The CDR3 loop is CASNGGVGNQPQHF. The CDR3 DNA sequence: TGTGCCAGCAACGGAGGGGTGGGCAATCAGCCCCAGCATTTT.

The rearrangement links TRBV7-8 to TRBJ1-1, with D possibly matching TRBD1 (6 bases). The CDR3 is 15 amino acids. V was cut by 1 base and J by 5 bases, with 14 bases left in between. Germline lookup yields CDR1 SGHVS and CDR2 FQNEAQ. The CDR3 nucleotides read TGTGCCAGCAGCTTAGACCCAGGGGCTGGGACTGAAGCTTTCTTT. It translates to CASSLDPGAGTEAFF.

The chain joins TRBV6-5 to TRBJ2-3; perhaps TRBD1 as D (5 bases). V was shortened by 0 bases and J by 5 bases, with 12 bases between the two germline ends. Germline CDR1 and CDR2: MNHEY and SVGAGI. CDR3 length equals 15 residues. The CDR3 DNA is TGTGCCAGCAGTTACTCGAGTAGGGGTAGAGATACGCAGTATTTT. Its protein product is CASSYSSRGRDTQYF.

The rearrangement joins TRBV27 to TRBJ2-1; TRBD2 is a possible D gene (5 bases). The germline CDR1 and CDR2 sequences are MNHEY and SMNVEV (reference sequence). Between the trimmed V and J ends, which lost 2 bases and 7 bases, there was a span of 12 bases. The CDR3 length is 14 residues. The CDR3 is CASSLTRVWNEQFF. As DNA, the CDR3 is TGTGCCAGCAGTTTAACGCGGGTATGGAATGAGCAGTTCTTC.

This chain uses TRBV19 with TRBJ1-6; D is perhaps TRBD1 (5 bases). The germline gives CDR1 LNHDA, CDR2 SQIVND (reference sequence). V lost 6 bases to trimming and J lost 2 bases, with 14 bases between them. The CDR3 is 16 amino acids. CDR3 residues: CASSLATGTYNSPLHF. DNA for the CDR3: TGTGCCAGTAGCTTAGCAACAGGCACCTATAATTCACCCCTCCACTTT.

V usage is TRBV9 and J usage is TRBJ2-2, with TRBD1 identical over 10 bases. The germline V gene has CDR1 SGDLS and CDR2 YYNGEE. The V segment lost 6 bases and the J segment 7 bases; nucleotides outside the gene matches: 6. The length of the CDR3 is 14 residues. The CDR3 nucleotides read TGTGCCAGCACAAGACAGGGGGCCAGCGGGGAGCTGTTTTTT. Translated, it gives CASTRQGASGELFF.

The chain is built from TRBV9 and TRBJ2-3; a possible D gene is TRBD2 (7 bases). Trimming left V 7 bases short and J 4 bases short, with 13 bases between. The CDR3 consists of 13 residues. CDR1 and CDR2 from the germline V gene are SGDLS and YYNGEE. CDR3 residues: CASGRGGSDTQYF. The CDR3 region has the DNA TGTGCCAGCGGGAGGGGGGGCTCAGATACGCAGTATTTT. Using reference TRBV9 and TRBJ2-3 for the parts outside the CDR3, the full variable domain is DSGVTQTPKHLITATGQRVTLRCSPRSGDLSVYWYQQSLDQGLQFLIQYYNGEERAKGNILERFSAQQFPDLHSELNLSSLELGDSALYFCASGRGGSDTQYFGPGTRLTVL.